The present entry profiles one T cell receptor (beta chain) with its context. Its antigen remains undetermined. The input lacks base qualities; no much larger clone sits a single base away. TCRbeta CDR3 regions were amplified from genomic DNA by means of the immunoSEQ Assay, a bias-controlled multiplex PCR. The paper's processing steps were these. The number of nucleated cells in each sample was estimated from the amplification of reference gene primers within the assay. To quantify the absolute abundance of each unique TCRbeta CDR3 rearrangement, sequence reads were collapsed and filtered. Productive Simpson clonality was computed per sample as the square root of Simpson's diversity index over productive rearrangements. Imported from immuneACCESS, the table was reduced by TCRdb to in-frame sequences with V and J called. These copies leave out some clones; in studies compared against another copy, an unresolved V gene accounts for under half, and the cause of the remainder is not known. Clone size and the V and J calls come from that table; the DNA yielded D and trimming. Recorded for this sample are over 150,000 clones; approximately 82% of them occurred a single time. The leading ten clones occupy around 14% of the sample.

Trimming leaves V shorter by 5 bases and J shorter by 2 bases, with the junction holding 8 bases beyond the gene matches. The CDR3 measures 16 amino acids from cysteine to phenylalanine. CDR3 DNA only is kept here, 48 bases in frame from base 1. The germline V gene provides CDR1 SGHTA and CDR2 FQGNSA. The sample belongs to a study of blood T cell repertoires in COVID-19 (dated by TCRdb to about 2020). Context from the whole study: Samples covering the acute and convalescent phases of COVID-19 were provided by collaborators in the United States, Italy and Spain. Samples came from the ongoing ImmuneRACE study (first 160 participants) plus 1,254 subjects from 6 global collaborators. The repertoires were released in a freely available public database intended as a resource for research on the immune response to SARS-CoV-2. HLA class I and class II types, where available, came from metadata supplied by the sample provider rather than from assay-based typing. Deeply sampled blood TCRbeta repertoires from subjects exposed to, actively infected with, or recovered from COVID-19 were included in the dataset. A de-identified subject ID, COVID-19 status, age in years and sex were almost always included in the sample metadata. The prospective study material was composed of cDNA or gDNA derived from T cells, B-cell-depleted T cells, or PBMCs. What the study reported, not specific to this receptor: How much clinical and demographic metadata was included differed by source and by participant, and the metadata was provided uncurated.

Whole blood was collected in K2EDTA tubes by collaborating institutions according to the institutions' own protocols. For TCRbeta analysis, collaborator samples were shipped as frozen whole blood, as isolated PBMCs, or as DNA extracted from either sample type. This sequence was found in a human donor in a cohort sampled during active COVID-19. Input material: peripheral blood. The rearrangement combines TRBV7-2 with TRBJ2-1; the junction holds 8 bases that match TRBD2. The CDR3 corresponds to CASSQRTLAAYNEQFF. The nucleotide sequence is TGTGCCAGCAGCCAGAGAACACTAGCGGCCTACAATGAGCAGTTCTTC.